This T cell receptor (beta chain) was recovered during a study of neurological immune-mediated disorders. Study details: Among 35 or so multiple sclerosis patients, roughly 31 were relapsing-remitting and 3 were secondary progressive. Findings and caveats of the study: One cluster of related CDR3 sequences contained, by phylogenetic grouping, the repertoires of 18 of 34 multiple sclerosis patients and formed a possible signature.

For the unsorted libraries, 2 million PBMCs stored at -80 C served as input. TCRdb re-called the 5' RACE reads through MiXCR, storing one row per CDR3 protein. The table shows 87,000 or so distinct CDR3 sequences, with approximately 3.5% occurring only once. As for this clonotype: Antigen specificity is unknown. A much more abundant neighbour one base away suggests this may be a read error.

The CDR3 is 15 residues long. The rearrangement joins TRBV12-3 or TRBV12-4 to TRBJ1-3; D is possibly TRBD1 (5 bases). The specimen sequenced was PBMCs. The TCR comes from a woman aged 45-59 years with multiple sclerosis. CDR3 residues: CASSLNWGSGKTIYF. CDR3 nucleotide sequence: TGTGCCAGCAGTTTAAATTGGGGGTCGGGAAAAACCATATATTTT.